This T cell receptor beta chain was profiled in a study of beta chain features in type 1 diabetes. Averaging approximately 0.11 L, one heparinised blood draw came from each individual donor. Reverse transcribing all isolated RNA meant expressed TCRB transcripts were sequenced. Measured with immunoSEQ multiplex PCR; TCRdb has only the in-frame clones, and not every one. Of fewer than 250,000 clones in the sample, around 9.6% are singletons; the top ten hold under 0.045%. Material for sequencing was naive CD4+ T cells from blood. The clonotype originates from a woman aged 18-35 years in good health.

Here the CDR3 reads CAWSVRGQGLPSSYNSPLHF. In nucleotides, the CDR3 is TGTGCCTGGAGTGTACGAGGACAGGGACTCCCGAGCTCCTATAATTCACCCCTCCACTTT. This chain uses TRBV30 with TRBJ1-6; 8 bases map to TRBD1. J lost 0 bases, V lost 0 bases, and 13 bases had no gene match. The CDR3 extends over 20 amino acids. The germline V gene has CDR1 GTSNPN and CDR2 SVGIG (reference sequence).